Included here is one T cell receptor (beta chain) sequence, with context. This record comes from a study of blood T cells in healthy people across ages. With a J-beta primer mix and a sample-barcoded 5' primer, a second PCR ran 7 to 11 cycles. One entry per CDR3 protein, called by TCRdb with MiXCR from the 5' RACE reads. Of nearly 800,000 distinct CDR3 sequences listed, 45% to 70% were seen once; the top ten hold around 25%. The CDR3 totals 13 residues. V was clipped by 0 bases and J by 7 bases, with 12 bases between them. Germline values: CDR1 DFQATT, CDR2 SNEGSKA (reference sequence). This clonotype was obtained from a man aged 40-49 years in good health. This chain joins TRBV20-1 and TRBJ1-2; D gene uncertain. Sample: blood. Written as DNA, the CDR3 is TGCAGTGCTAGAGACCAAGGGTCCCCTGGCTACACCTTC. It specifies CSARDQGSPGYTF.